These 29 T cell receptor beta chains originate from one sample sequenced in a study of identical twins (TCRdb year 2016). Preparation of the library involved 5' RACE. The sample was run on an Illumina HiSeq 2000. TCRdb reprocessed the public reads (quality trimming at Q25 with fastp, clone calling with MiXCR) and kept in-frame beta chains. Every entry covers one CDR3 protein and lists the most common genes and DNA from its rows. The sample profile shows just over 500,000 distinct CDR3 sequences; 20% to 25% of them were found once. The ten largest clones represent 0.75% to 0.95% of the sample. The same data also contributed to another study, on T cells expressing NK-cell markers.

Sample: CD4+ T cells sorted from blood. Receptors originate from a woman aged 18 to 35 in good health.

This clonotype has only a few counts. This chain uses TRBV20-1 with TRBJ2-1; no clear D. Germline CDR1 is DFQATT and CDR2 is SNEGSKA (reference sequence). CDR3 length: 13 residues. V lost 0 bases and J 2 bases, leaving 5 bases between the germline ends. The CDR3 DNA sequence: TGCAGTGCTAGAGACTACCCCTACAATGAGCAGTTCTTC. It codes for CSARDYPYNEQFF.

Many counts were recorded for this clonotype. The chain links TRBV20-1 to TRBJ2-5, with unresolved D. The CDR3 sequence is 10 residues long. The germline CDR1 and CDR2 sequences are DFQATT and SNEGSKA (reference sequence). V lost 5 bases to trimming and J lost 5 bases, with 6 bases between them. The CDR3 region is CSASGETQYF. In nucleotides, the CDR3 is TGCAGTGCTTCCGGGGAGACCCAGTACTTC.

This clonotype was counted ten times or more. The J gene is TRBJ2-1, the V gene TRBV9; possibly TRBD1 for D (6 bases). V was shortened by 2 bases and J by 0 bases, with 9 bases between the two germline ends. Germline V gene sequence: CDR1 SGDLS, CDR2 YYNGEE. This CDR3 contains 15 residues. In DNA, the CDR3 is TGTGCCAGCAGCGTCCAGGGGAGCTCCTACAATGAGCAGTTCTTC. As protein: CASSVQGSSYNEQFF.

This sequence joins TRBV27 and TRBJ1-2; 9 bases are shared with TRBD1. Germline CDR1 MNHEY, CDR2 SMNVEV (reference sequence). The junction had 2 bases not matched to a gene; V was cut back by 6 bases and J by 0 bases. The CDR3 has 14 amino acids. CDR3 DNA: TGTGCCAGCAGGTGGACAGGGGCTAACTATGGCTACACCTTC. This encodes CASRWTGANYGYTF.

CDR3 loop: CASSLEWGRGEETQYF. In DNA, the CDR3 is TGTGCCAGCAGCTTAGAGTGGGGGCGCGGAGAGGAGACCCAGTACTTC. J is TRBJ2-5 and V is TRBV7-9; tentatively, D is TRBD1 (6 bases). The CDR3 is 16 residues long. Deletions cut 1 base from V and 5 bases from J, with 17 bases between. Germline CDR1 SEHNR, CDR2 FQNEAQ (reference sequence).

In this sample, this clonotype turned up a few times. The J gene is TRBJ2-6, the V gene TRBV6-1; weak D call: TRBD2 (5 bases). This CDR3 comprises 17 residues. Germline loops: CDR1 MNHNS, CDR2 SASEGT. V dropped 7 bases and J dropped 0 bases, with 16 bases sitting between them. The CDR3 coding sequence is TGTGCCAGCATTGGGCCTAGCCTCAGCTCTGGGGCCAACGTCCTGACTTTC. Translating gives CASIGPSLSSGANVLTF.

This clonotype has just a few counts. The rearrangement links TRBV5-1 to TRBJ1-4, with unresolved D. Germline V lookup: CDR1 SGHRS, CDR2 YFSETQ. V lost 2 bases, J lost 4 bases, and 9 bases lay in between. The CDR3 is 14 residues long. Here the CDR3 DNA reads TGCGCCAGCAGCTTCACCGGGGTTAATGAAAAACTGTTTTTT. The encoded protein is CASSFTGVNEKLFF.

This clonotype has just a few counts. Here the CDR3 DNA reads TGTGCCAGCAGCACACAGGGCTATGGCTACACCTTC. Residues: CASSTQGYGYTF. The J gene is TRBJ1-2, the V gene TRBV12-3 or TRBV12-4, with D possibly matching TRBD1 (6 bases). This CDR3 is 12 amino acids long. With 6 bases removed from V and 4 bases from J, the gap between germline ends came to 9 bases.

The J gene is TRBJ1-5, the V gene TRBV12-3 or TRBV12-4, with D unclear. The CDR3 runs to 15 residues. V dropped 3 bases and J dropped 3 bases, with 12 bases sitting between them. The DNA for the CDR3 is TGTGCCAGCAGTTTTAGCGGAGGATCCAATCAGCCCCAGCATTTT. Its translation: CASSFSGGSNQPQHF.

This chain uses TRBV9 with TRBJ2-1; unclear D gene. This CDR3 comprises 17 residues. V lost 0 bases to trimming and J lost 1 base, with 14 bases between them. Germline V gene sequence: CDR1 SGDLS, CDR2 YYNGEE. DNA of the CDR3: TGTGCCAGCAGCGTAGAAGCTAGGGTATTATCCTACAATGAGCAGTTCTTC. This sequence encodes CASSVEARVLSYNEQFF.

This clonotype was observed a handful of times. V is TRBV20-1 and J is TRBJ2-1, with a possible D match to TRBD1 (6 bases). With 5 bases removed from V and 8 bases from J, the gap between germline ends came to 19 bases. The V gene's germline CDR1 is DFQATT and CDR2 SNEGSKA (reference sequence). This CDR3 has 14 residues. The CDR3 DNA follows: TGCAGTGCTGCGATCCCGGGGACAAGACATGAGCAGTTCTTC. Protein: CSAAIPGTRHEQFF.

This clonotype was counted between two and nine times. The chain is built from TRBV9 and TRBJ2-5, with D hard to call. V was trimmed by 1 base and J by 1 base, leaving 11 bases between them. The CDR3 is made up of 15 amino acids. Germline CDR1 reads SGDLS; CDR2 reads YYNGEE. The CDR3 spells CASSVSPGVQETQYF. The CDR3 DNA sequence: TGTGCCAGCAGCGTATCCCCTGGGGTCCAAGAGACCCAGTACTTC.

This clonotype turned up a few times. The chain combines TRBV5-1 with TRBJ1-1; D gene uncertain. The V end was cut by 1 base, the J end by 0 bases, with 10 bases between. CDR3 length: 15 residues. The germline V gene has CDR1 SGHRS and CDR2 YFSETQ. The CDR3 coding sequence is TGCGCCAGCAGCTTGATGACAAGTATGAACACTGAAGCTTTCTTT. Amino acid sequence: CASSLMTSMNTEAFF.

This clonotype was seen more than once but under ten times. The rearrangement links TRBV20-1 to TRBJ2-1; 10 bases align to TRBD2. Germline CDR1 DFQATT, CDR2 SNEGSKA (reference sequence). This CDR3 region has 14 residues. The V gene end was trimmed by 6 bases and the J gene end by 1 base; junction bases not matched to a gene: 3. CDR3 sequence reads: CSAQLAGSYNEQFF. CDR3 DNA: TGCAGTGCCCAACTAGCGGGGTCCTACAATGAGCAGTTCTTC.

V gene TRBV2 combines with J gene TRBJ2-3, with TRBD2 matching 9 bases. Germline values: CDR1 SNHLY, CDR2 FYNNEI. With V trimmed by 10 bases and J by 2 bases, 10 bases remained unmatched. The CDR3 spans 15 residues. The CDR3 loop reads CATPPAGGSTDTQYF. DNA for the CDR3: TGTGCCACCCCCCCAGCGGGGGGTTCCACAGATACGCAGTATTTT.

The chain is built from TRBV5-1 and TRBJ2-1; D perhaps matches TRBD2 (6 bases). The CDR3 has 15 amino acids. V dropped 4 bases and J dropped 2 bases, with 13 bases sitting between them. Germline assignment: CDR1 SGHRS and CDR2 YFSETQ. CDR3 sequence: CASSVAGTPYNEQFF. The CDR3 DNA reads TGCGCCAGCAGCGTGGCGGGGACCCCCTACAATGAGCAGTTCTTC.

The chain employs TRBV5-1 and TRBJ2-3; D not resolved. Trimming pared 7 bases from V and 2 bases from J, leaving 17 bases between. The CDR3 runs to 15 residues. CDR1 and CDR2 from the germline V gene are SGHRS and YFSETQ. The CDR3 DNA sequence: TGCGCCAGCGGGATTCAGGCCCCTTCCACAGATACGCAGTATTTT. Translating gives CASGIQAPSTDTQYF.

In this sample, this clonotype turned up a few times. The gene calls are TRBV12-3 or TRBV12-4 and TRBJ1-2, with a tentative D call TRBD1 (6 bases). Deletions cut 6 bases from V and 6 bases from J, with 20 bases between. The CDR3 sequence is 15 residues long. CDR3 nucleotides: TGTGCCAGCAGCCCCCATCCAGGGGACCCTCATGGCTACACCTTC. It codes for CASSPHPGDPHGYTF.

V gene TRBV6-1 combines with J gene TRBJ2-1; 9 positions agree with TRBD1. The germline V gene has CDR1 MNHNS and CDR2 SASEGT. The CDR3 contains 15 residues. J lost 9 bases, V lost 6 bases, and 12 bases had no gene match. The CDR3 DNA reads TGTGCCAGCAGCCCTCATCCCCGGGACAGGGCTGAGCAGTTCTTC. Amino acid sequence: CASSPHPRDRAEQFF.

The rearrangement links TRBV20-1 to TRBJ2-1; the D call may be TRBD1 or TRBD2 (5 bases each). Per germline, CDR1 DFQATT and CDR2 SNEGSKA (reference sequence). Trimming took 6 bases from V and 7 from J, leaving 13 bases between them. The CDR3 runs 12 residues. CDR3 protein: CSAGEGANEQFF. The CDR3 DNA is TGCAGTGCCGGGGAAGGGGCAAATGAGCAGTTCTTC.

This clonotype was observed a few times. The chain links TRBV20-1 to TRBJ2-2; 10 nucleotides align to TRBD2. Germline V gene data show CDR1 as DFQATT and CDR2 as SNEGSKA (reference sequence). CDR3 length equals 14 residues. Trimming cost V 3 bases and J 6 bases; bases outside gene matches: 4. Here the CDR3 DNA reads TGCAGTGCTAGGCTAGCGGGAGTGGCCGGGGAGCTGTTTTTT. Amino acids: CSARLAGVAGELFF.

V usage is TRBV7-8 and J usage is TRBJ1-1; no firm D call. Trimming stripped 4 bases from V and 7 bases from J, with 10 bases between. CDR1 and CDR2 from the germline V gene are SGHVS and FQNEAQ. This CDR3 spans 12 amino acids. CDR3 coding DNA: TGTGCCAGCAGCTCTCACAGAGGTGAAGCTTTCTTT. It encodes CASSSHRGEAFF.

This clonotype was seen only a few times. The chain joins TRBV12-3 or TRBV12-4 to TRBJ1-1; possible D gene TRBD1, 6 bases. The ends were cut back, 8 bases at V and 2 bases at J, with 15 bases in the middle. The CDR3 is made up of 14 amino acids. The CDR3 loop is CASSYRVFNTEAFF. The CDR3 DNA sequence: TGTGCCAGCTCCTACAGGGTATTCAACACTGAAGCTTTCTTT.

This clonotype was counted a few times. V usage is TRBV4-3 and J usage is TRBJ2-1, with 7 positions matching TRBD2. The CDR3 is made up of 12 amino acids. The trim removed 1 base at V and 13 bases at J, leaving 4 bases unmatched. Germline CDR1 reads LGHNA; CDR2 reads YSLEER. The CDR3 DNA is TGCGCCAGCAGCCAAGTAGGCGGGAGACAGTTCTTC. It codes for CASSQVGGRQFF.

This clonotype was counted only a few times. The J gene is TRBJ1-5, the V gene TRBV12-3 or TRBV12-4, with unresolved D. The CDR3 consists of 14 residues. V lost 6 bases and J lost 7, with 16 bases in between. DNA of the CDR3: TGTGCCAGCAGCGCCGTAGAGATTAGGCAGCCCCAGCATTTT. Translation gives CASSAVEIRQPQHF.

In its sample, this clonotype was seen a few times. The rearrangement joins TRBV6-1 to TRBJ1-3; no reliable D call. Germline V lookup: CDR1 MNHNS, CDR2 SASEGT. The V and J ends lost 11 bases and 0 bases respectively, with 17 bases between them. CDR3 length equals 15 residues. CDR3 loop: CAAGRSKDSGNTIYF. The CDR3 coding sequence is TGTGCCGCCGGAAGATCTAAGGACTCTGGAAACACCATATATTTT.

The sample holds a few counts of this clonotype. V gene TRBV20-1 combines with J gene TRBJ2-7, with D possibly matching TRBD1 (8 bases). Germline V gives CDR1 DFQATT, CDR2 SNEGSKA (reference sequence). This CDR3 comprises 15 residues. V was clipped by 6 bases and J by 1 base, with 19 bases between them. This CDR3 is CSASRGPSGSYEQYF. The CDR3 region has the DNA TGCAGTGCAAGCAGGGGGCCTAGCGGTTCCTACGAGCAGTACTTC.

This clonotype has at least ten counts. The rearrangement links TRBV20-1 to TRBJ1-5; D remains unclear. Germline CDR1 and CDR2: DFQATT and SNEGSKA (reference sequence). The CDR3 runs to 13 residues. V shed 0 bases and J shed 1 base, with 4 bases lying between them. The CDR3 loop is CSARDRSNQPQHF. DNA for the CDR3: TGCAGTGCTAGAGACAGGAGCAATCAGCCCCAGCATTTT.

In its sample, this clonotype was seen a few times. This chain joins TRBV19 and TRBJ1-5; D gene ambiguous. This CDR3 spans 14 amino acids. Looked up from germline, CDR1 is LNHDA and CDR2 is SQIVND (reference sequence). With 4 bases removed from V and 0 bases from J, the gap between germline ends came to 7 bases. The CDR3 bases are TGTGCCAGTAGTAATCCGTATAGCAATCAGCCCCAGCATTTT. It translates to CASSNPYSNQPQHF.